The 12 T cell receptor beta chains below come from one sample, sequenced in a study of regulatory T cells in long-lasting Graves disease. Time point: newly diagnosed GD, antithyroid drugs for less than 3 months. Researchers made the TCR library from RNA that was extracted from PBMCs. In building TCR beta libraries, iRepertoire HTBI primers were used together with Arm-PCR of CDR3 regions. Using its own MiXCR run on the multiplex PCR reads, TCRdb lists one record per CDR3 protein. The top ten clones hold 38% of a sample with about 320,000 distinct CDR3 sequences, 15% to 20% of them seen once. This material consisted of peripheral blood mononuclear cells (PBMCs), taken at new diagnosis, from a patient treated with antithyroid drugs. The receptors derive from a female donor with Graves disease.

This CDR3 is CASSSGSGVSYEQYF. The CDR3 nucleotides are TGTGCCAGCAGTTCGGGCTCTGGGGTCTCCTACGAGCAGTACTTC. The rearrangement links TRBV7-2 to TRBJ2-7; no firm D call. This CDR3 has 15 residues. Between the trimmed V and J ends, which lost 6 bases and 0 bases, there was a span of 15 bases. Germline-derived CDR1 and CDR2 are SGHTA and FQGNSA.

This clonotype was recorded a few times. A much larger clone differs from this one at a single base, so this may be a read error. The chain employs TRBV30 and TRBJ1-1; perhaps TRBD1 as D (5 bases). Germline CDR1 reads GTSNPN; CDR2 reads SVGIG (reference sequence). CDR3 length: 13 residues. The DNA for the CDR3 is TGTGCTGCCGCCAGGCGGGACGGGATTGAAACTTTCTTT. Its translation is CAAARRDGIETFF. The whole variable domain, remainder taken from reference TRBV30 and TRBJ1-1, is SQTIHQWPATLVQPVGSPLSLECTVEGTSNPNLYWYRQAAGRGLQLLFYSVGIGQISSEVPQNLSASRPQDRQFILSSKKLLLSDSGFYLCAAARRDGIETFFGQGTRLTVV.

Ten or more counts support this clonotype. The chain joins TRBV10-1 to TRBJ2-7, with 8 bases aligning to TRBD1. The ends lost 0 bases at V and 3 bases at J; junction bases unmatched: 7. The CDR3 runs to 16 residues. Per germline, CDR1 WNHNN and CDR2 SYGVQD (reference sequence). As DNA, the CDR3 is TGCGCCAGCAGTGAGTCGAAAGGACAGGGAGGCTACGAGCAGTACTTC. Translated, it gives CASSESKGQGGYEQYF.

This clonotype was counted a few times. A much larger clonotype is one base distant, so this may be a read error. The CDR3 carries no conserved terminal phenylalanine or tryptophan, so it likely arises from a read error. The chain recombines TRBV27 with TRBJ2-1; D possibly corresponds to TRBD2 (5 bases). Germline-derived CDR1 and CDR2 are MNHEY and SMNVEV (reference sequence). CDR3 length: 15 residues. V was clipped by 6 bases and J by 5 bases, with 17 bases between them. CDR3 bases: TGTGCCAGCAGCCCCCCGGCGGGTTACGACAATGAGCAGTTCCTC. Its translation is CASSPPAGYDNEQFL.

As to this clonotype: A read error may account for a junction end that differs from germline. CDR3: CVSSKSGGRDSPLHF. The DNA of the CDR3 is TGTGTCAGCAGCAAGTCGGGAGGGCGGGATTCACCCCTCCACTTT. The rearrangement uses TRBV7-9 and TRBJ1-6; D not resolved. CDR1 is SEHNR and CDR2 is FQNEAQ in the germline V gene (reference sequence). The length of the CDR3 is 15 residues. Full variable domain (rest looked up from reference TRBV7-9 and TRBJ1-6): DTGVSQNPRHKITKRGQNVTFRCDPISEHNRLYWYRQTLGQGPEFLTYFQNEAQLEKSRLLSDRFSAERPKGSFSTLEIQRTEQGDSAMYLCVSSKSGGRDSPLHFGNGTRLTVT.

V gene TRBV27 combines with J gene TRBJ2-7; possibly TRBD1 or TRBD2 for D (5 bases each). Germline CDR1 is MNHEY and CDR2 is SMNVEV (reference sequence). There are 14 residues in the CDR3. The V gene lost 4 bases and the J gene lost 3 bases, with 13 bases spanning the gap. The CDR3 reads CASSYRGPDYEQYF. Written as DNA, the CDR3 is TGTGCCAGCAGTTACCGGGGCCCTGACTACGAGCAGTACTTC.

This clonotype was counted at least ten times. The gene calls are TRBV11-2 and TRBJ2-7; a possible D gene is TRBD2 (5 bases). CDR1 is SGHAT and CDR2 is FQNNGV in the germline V gene. The CDR3 totals 15 residues. Trimming removed 0 bases at V and 3 bases at J, with 12 bases between. CDR3 amino acids: CASSLDLHAGYEQYF. CDR3 coding DNA: TGTGCCAGCAGCTTAGATCTCCACGCGGGCTACGAGCAGTACTTC.

This clonotype came up many times. CDR3 protein: CASSPYAGGQNEQFF. CDR3 nucleotide sequence: TGTGCCAGCAGTCCCTACGCGGGAGGCCAAAATGAGCAGTTCTTC. The chain links TRBV12-3 or TRBV12-4 to TRBJ2-1, with 8 positions matching TRBD2. V was pared by 5 bases and J by 7 bases, with 10 bases of the junction left unmatched. There are 15 residues in the CDR3.

This clonotype was seen a handful of times. The chain is built from TRBV20-1 and TRBJ2-5; D is unclear. This CDR3 has 16 amino acids. From germline, CDR1 is DFQATT and CDR2 SNEGSKA (reference sequence). The V end was cut by 0 bases, the J end by 2 bases, with 16 bases between. For the CDR3, the DNA is TGCAGTGCTAGAGACCCCAAGGGTCTGCGGCAAGAGACCCAGTACTTC. Translating gives CSARDPKGLRQETQYF.

There are many counts of this clonotype. This sequence joins TRBV28 and TRBJ2-7; D might be TRBD1 (5 bases). This CDR3 has 14 residues. The ends were cut back, 2 bases at V and 2 bases at J, with 10 bases in the middle. The germline CDR1 and CDR2 sequences are MDHEN and SYDVKM. The CDR3 sequence: CASSLQGSPYEQYF. In DNA form, the CDR3 reads TGTGCCAGCAGTTTACAGGGCTCTCCCTACGAGCAGTACTTC. The whole variable domain, filled in from reference TRBV28 and TRBJ2-7, reads DVKVTQSSRYLVKRTGEKVFLECVQDMDHENMFWYRQDPGLGLRLIYFSYDVKMKEKGDIPEGYSVSREKKERFSLILESASTNQTSMYLCASSLQGSPYEQYFGPGTRLTVT.

There are many counts of this clonotype. J is TRBJ2-7 and V is TRBV12-3 or TRBV12-4, with 9 bases aligning to TRBD2. The junction had 7 bases not matched to a gene; V was cut back by 7 bases and J by 6 bases. This CDR3 contains 13 residues. CDR3 in amino acids: CASTGLATGEQYF. The CDR3 DNA is TGTGCCAGCACCGGACTAGCGACCGGCGAGCAGTACTTC.

The chain joins TRBV7-2 to TRBJ2-5; D is possibly TRBD1 or TRBD2 (8 bases each). This CDR3 has 16 amino acids. V lost 3 bases and J lost 5, with 19 bases in between. The V gene's germline CDR1 is SGHTA and CDR2 FQGNSA. The CDR3 spells CASSLGGGTGRETQYF. The CDR3 DNA follows: TGTGCCAGCAGCTTGGGCGGGGGGACAGGAAGGGAGACCCAGTACTTC.